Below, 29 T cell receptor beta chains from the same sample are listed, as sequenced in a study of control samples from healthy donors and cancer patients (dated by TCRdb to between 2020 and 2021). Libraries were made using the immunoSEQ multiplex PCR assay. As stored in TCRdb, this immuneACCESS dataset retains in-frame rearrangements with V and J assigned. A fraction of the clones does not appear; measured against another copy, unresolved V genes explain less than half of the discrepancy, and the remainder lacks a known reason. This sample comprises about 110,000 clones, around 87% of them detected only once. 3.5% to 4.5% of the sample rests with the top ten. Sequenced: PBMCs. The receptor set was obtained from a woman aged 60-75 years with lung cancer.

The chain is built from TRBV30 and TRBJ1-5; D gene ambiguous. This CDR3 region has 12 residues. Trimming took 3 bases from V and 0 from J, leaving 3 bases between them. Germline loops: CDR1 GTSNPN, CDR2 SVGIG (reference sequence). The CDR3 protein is CAWSGSNQPQHF. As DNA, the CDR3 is TGTGCCTGGAGCGGTAGCAATCAGCCCCAGCATTTT.

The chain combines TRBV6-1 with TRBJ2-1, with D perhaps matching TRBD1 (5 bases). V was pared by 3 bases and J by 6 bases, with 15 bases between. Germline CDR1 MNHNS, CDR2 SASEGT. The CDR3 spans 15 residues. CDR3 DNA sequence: TGTGCCAGCAGTGATCAGGGCACGATAGGCAATGAGCAGTTCTTC. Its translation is CASSDQGTIGNEQFF.

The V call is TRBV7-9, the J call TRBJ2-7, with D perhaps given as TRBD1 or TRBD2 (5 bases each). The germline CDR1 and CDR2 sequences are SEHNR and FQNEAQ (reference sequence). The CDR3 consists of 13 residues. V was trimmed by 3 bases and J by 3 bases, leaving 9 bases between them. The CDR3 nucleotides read TGTGCCAGCAGCTTGGGGACCATCTACGAGCAGTACTTC. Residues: CASSLGTIYEQYF.

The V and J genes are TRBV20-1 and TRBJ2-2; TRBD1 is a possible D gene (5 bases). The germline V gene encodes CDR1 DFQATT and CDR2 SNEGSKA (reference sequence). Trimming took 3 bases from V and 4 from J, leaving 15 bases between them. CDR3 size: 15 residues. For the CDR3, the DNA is TGCAGTGCTAGTCGACAGCCTGGTCCCACCGGGGAGCTGTTTTTT. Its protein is CSASRQPGPTGELFF.

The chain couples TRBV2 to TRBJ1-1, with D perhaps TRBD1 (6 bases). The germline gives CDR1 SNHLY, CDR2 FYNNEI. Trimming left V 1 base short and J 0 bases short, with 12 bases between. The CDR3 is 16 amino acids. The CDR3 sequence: CASSEVAGALNTEAFF. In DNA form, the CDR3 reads TGTGCCAGCAGTGAAGTCGCGGGGGCGTTGAACACTGAAGCTTTCTTT.

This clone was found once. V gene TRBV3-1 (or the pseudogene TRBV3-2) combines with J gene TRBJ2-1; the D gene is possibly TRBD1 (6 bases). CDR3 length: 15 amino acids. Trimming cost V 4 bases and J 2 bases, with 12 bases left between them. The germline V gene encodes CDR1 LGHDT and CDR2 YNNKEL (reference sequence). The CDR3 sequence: CASSLLRTAYNEQFF. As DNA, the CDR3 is TGTGCCAGCAGCCTACTGAGGACAGCCTACAATGAGCAGTTCTTC.

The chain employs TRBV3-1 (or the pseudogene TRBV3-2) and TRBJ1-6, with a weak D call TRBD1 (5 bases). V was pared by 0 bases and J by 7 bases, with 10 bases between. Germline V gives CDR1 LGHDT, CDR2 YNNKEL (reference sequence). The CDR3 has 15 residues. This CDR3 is CASSQDGGRNSPLHF. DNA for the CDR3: TGTGCCAGCAGCCAAGATGGGGGGAGGAATTCACCCCTCCACTTT.

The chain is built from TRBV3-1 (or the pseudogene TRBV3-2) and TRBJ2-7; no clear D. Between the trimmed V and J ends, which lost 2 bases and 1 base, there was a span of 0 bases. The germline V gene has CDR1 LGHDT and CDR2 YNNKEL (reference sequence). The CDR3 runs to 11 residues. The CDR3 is CASSQSYEQYF. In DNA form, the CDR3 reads TGTGCCAGCAGCCAATCCTACGAGCAGTACTTC.

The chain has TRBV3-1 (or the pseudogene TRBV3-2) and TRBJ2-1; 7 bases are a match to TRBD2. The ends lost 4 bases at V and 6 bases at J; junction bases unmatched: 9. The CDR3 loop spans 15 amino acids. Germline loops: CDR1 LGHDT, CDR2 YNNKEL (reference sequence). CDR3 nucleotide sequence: TGTGCCAGCAGCCCCCAAGGGCTAGCGGCCAATGAGCAGTTCTTC. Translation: CASSPQGLAANEQFF.

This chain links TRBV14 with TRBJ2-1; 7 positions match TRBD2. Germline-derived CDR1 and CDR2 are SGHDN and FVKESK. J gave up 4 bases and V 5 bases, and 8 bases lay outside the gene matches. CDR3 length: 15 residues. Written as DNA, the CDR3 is TGTGCCAGCAGCTATTTAGCGGGCCAATACAATGAGCAGTTCTTC. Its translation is CASSYLAGQYNEQFF.

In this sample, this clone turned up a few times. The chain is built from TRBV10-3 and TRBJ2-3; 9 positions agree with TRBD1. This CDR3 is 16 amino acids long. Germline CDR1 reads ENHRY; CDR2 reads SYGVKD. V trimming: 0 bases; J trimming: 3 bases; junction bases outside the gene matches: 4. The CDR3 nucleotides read TGTGCCATCAGTGAGTCAGGACAGGGGTTTACAGATACGCAGTATTTT. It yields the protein CAISESGQGFTDTQYF.

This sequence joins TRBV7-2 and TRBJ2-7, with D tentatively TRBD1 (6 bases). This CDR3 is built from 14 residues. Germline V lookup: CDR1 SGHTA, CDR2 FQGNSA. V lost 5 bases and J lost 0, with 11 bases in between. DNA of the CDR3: TGTGCCAGCAGCCCGGACAGAGGCTCCTACGAGCAGTACTTC. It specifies CASSPDRGSYEQYF.

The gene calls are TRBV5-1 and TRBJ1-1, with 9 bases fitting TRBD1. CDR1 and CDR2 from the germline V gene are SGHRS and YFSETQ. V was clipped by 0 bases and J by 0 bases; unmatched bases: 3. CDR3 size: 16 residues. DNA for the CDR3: TGCGCCAGCAGCTTGGTTGGGACAGGGCTGAACACTGAAGCTTTCTTT. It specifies CASSLVGTGLNTEAFF.

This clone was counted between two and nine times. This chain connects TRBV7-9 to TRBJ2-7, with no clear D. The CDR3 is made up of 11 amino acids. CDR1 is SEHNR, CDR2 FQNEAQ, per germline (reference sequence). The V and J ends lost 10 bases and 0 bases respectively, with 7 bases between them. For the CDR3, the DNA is TGTGCCACCACAGACTCCTACGAGCAGTACTTC. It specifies CATTDSYEQYF.

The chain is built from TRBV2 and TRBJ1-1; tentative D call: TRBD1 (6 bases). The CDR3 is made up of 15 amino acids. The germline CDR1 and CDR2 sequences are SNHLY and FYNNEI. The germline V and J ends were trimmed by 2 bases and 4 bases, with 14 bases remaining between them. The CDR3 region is CASSENWVGGTEAFF. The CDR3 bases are TGTGCCAGCAGTGAAAACTGGGTAGGGGGCACTGAAGCTTTCTTT.

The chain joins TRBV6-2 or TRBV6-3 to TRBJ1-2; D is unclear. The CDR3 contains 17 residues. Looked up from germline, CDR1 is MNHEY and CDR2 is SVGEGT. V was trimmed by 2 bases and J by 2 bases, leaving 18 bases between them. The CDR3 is CASSYAPSLPGNYGYTF. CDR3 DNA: TGTGCCAGCAGTTACGCTCCTAGTCTACCTGGGAACTATGGCTACACCTTC.

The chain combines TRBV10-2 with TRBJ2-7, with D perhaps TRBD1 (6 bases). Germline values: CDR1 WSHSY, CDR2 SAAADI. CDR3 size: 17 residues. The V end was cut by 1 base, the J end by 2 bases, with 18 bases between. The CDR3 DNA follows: TGCGCCAGCAGTGAGTTGGGGGCTCCCGAAGGGACCTACGAGCAGTACTTC. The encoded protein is CASSELGAPEGTYEQYF.

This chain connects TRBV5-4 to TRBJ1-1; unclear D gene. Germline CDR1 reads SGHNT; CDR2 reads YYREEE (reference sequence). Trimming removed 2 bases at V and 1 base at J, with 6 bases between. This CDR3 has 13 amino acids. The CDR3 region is CASSLGRNTEAFF. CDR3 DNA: TGTGCCAGCAGCTTAGGGCGGAACACTGAAGCTTTCTTT.

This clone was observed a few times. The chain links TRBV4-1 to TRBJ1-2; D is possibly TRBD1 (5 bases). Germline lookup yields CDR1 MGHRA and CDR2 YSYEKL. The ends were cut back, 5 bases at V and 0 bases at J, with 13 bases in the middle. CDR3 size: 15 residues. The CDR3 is CASSGPGRSNYGYTF. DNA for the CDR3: TGCGCCAGCAGCGGTCCGGGACGGTCTAACTATGGCTACACCTTC.

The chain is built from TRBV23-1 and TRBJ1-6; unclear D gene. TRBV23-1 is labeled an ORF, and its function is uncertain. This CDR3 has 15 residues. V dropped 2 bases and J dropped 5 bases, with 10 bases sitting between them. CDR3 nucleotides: TGCGCCAGCAGTCAAGGGGAGAATGATAATTCACCCCTCCACTTT. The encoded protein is CASSQGENDNSPLHF.

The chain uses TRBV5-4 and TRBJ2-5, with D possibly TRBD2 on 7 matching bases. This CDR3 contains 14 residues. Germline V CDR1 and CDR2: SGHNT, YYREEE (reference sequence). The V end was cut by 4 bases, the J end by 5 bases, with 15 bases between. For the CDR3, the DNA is TGTGCCAGCAGCCCGGAAACGGGGGGCGAGACCCAGTACTTC. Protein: CASSPETGGETQYF.

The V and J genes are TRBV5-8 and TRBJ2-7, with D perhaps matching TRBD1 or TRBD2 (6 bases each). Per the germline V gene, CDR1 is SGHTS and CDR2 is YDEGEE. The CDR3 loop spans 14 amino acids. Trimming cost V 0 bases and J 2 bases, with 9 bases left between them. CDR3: CASSLGGAAYEQYF. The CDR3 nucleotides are TGTGCCAGCAGCTTGGGGGGGGCTGCCTACGAGCAGTACTTC.

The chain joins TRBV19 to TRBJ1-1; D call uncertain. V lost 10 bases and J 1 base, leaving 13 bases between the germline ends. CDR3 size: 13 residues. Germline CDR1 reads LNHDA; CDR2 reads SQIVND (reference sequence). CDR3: CATWREPNTEAFF. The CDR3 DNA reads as TGTGCCACGTGGAGGGAGCCGAACACTGAAGCTTTCTTT.

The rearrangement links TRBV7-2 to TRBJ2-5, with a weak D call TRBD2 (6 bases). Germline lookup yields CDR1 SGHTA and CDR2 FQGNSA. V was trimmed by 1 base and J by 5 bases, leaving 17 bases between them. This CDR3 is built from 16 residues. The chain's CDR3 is CASSLVGGGLTETQYF. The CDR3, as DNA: TGTGCCAGCAGCTTAGTTGGGGGAGGTCTTACGGAGACCCAGTACTTC.

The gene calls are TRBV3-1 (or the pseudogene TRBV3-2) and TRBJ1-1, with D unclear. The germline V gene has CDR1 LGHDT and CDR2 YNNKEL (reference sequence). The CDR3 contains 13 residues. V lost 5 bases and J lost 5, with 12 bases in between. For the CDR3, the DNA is TGTGCCAGCAGCTTAGGGAGCAGTACTGAAGCTTTCTTT. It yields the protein CASSLGSSTEAFF.

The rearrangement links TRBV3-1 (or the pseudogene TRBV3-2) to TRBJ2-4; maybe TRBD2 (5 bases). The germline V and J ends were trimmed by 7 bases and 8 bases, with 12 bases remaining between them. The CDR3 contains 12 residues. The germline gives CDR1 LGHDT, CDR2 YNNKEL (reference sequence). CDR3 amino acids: CASTTDGDIQYF. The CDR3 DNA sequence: TGTGCCAGCACCACGGACGGGGACATTCAGTACTTC.

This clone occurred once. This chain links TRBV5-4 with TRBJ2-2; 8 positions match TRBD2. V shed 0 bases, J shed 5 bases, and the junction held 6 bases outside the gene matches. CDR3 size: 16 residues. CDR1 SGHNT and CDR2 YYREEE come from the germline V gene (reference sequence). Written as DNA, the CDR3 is TGTGCCAGCAGCTTGGTGAGCGGGAGCGGTACCGGGGAGCTGTTTTTT. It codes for CASSLVSGSGTGELFF. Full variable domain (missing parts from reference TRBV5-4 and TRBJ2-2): ETGVTQSPTHLIKTRGQQVTLRCSSQSGHNTVSWYQQALGQGPQFIFQYYREEENGRGNFPPRFSGLQFPNYSSELNVNALELDDSALYLCASSLVSGSGTGELFFGEGSRLTVL.

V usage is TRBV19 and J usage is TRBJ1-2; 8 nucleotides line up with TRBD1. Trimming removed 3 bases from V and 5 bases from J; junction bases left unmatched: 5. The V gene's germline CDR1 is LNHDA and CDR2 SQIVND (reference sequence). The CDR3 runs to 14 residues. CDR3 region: CASSIQGAWYGYTF. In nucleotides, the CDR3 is TGTGCCAGTAGTATCCAGGGGGCGTGGTATGGCTACACCTTC. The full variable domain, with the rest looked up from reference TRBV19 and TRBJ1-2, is DGGITQSPKYLFRKEGQNVTLSCEQNLNHDAMYWYRQDPGQGLRLIYYSQIVNDFQKGDIAEGYSVSREKKESFPLTVTSAQKNPTAFYLCASSIQGAWYGYTFGSGTRLTVV.

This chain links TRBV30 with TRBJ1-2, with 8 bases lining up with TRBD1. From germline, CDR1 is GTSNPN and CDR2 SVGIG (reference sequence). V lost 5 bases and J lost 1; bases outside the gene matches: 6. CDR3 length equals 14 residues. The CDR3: CAWGQGNLNYGYTF. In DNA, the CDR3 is TGTGCCTGGGGACAGGGAAATCTTAACTATGGCTACACCTTC. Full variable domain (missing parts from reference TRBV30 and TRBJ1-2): SQTIHQWPATLVQPVGSPLSLECTVEGTSNPNLYWYRQAAGRGLQLLFYSVGIGQISSEVPQNLSASRPQDRQFILSSKKLLLSDSGFYLCAWGQGNLNYGYTFGSGTRLTVV.